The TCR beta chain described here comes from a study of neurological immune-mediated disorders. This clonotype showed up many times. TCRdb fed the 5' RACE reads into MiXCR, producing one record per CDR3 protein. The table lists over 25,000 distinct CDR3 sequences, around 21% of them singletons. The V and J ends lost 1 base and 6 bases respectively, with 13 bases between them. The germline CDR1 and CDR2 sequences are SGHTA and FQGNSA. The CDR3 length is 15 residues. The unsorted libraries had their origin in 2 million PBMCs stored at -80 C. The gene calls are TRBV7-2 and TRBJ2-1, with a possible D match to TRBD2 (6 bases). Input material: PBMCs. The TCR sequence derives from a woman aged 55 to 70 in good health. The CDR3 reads CASSLDWGLSNEQFF. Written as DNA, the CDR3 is TGTGCCAGCAGCTTAGATTGGGGACTTTCCAATGAGCAGTTCTTC.